This is a list of T cell receptor beta chains from one sample in a study of long-term antiretroviral therapy in people with HIV. Some clones are missing from TCRdb's copy, which holds only in-frame ones; the method was immunoSEQ multiplex PCR. Of about 22,000 clones listed, around 83% were seen once; the top ten hold 3.5% to 5%. The material sequenced was unsorted PBMCs, taken 1.3 years after starting antiretroviral therapy. The receptors here all came from a man aged 55 to 70 with HIV. CDR3s include the opening cysteine and the closing phenylalanine or tryptophan. A D gene is named only where the DNA matches it firmly. Clone size is shown for a subset of rows, as once, few, many or a class of expanded clone.

clone size: .; J gene: TRBJ1-2; D gene: .; V gene: TRBV4-3; CDR3 DNA: TGCGCCAGCAGCCAGGGTGGGTTGGCGAACTATGGCTACACCTTC; CDR3 protein: CASSQGGLANYGYTF
clone size: .; J gene: TRBJ2-7; D gene: .; V gene: TRBV9; CDR3 DNA: TGTGCCAGCAGCACCTCCGGGTCAGGGGACTACGAGCAGTACTTC; CDR3 protein: CASSTSGSGDYEQYF
clone size: .; J gene: TRBJ2-2; D gene: .; V gene: TRBV7-3; CDR3 DNA: TGTGCCAGCAGCCCAACGGGGAACACGGCCGGGGAGCTGTTTTTT; CDR3 protein: CASSPTGNTAGELFF
clone size: .; J gene: TRBJ2-7; D gene: TRBD2; V gene: TRBV27; CDR3 DNA: TGTGCCAGCAGTCCACGACTAGCGGGAGCCCCCCACGAGCAGTACTTC; CDR3 protein: CASSPRLAGAPHEQYF
clone size: .; J gene: TRBJ1-1; D gene: .; V gene: TRBV2; CDR3 DNA: TGTGCCAGCAACCCCGGGGTCATGAACACTGAAGCTTTCTTT; CDR3 protein: CASNPGVMNTEAFF
clone size: .; J gene: TRBJ2-3; D gene: .; V gene: TRBV28; CDR3 DNA: TGTGCCAGCAGTTCCCAACAGGCAGATACGCAGTATTTT; CDR3 protein: CASSSQQADTQYF
clone size: .; J gene: TRBJ2-1; D gene: .; V gene: TRBV5-1; CDR3 DNA: TGCGCCAGCAGCTTGGACGGTCCGGCCAATGAGCAGTTCTTC; CDR3 protein: CASSLDGPANEQFF
clone size: .; J gene: TRBJ1-3; D gene: .; V gene: TRBV5-1; CDR3 DNA: TGCGCCAGCAGTTTAGGTAACTCTGGAAACACCATATATTTT; CDR3 protein: CASSLGNSGNTIYF
clone size: .; J gene: TRBJ2-5; D gene: .; V gene: TRBV7-2; CDR3 DNA: TGTGCCAGCAGCAGGGGGGGGAGGGAGACCCAGTACTTC; CDR3 protein: CASSRGGRETQYF
clone size: .; J gene: TRBJ1-2; D gene: .; V gene: TRBV5-1; CDR3 DNA: TGCGCCAGCAGCTTGGTTTTTCCCAGTGAGGTTACCTCCCATGGCTACACCTTC; CDR3 protein: CASSLVFPSEVTSHGYTF
clone size: .; J gene: TRBJ1-4; D gene: .; V gene: TRBV4-1; CDR3 DNA: TGCGCCAGCAGCCAGACGGCGAGCTTCGCAACTAATGAAAAACTGTTTTTT; CDR3 protein: CASSQTASFATNEKLFF
clone size: .; J gene: TRBJ2-7; D gene: TRBD2; V gene: TRBV4-2; CDR3 DNA: TGTGCCAGCAGCCAAGAGCGGACTAGCGGTTACGAGCAGTACTTC; CDR3 protein: CASSQERTSGYEQYF
clone size: .; J gene: TRBJ1-4; D gene: .; V gene: TRBV27; CDR3 DNA: TGTGCCAGCAGTGTAGGGTTGGGAGGGGAAAAACTGTTTTTT; CDR3 protein: CASSVGLGGEKLFF
clone size: .; J gene: TRBJ2-7; D gene: .; V gene: TRBV13; CDR3 DNA: TGTGCCAGCAGCTTATATTTAGCAATGGGCGAGCAGTACTTC; CDR3 protein: CASSLYLAMGEQYF
clone size: once; J gene: TRBJ2-1; D gene: TRBD2; V gene: TRBV18; CDR3 DNA: TGTGCCAGCTCACTGAGCGGGGCTACCTACAATGAGCAGTTCTTC; CDR3 protein: CASSLSGATYNEQFF
clone size: .; J gene: TRBJ2-7; D gene: .; V gene: TRBV6-1; CDR3 DNA: TGTGCCAGCAGTGAAGGAAACCAGTACTACGAGCAGTACTTC; CDR3 protein: CASSEGNQYYEQYF
clone size: .; J gene: TRBJ1-2; D gene: .; V gene: TRBV7-2; CDR3 DNA: TGTGCCAGCAGCTTAGTCTCAGCCGATTATGGCTACACCTTC; CDR3 protein: CASSLVSADYGYTF
clone size: .; J gene: TRBJ2-3; D gene: TRBD2; V gene: TRBV5-8; CDR3 DNA: TGTGCCAGCAGCTTACTGGGACTAGCGGGAGCCACAGATACGCAGTATTTT; CDR3 protein: CASSLLGLAGATDTQYF
clone size: .; J gene: TRBJ1-2; D gene: .; V gene: TRBV6-1; CDR3 DNA: TGTGCCAGCGCCGAGGACAGTAACTATGGCTACACCTTC; CDR3 protein: CASAEDSNYGYTF
clone size: once; J gene: TRBJ1-1; D gene: .; V gene: TRBV5-6; CDR3 DNA: TGTGCCAGCATTCGGGAGGGGAACACTGAAGCTTTCTTT; CDR3 protein: CASIREGNTEAFF
clone size: .; J gene: TRBJ1-4; D gene: .; V gene: TRBV7-9; CDR3 DNA: TGTGCCAGCAGCTTCGCCACGGACAGCTACTACTCAACTAATGAAAAACTGTTTTTT; CDR3 protein: CASSFATDSYYSTNEKLFF
clone size: .; J gene: TRBJ1-2; D gene: .; V gene: TRBV6-5; CDR3 DNA: TGTGCCAGCAGTTACGGGGGATACGGCTACACCTTC; CDR3 protein: CASSYGGYGYTF
clone size: .; J gene: TRBJ2-3; D gene: .; V gene: TRBV29-1; CDR3 DNA: TGCAGCGTTGAAGTGTACGGAGGGGGACCAGATACGCAGTATTTT; CDR3 protein: CSVEVYGGGPDTQYF
clone size: .; J gene: TRBJ2-7; D gene: TRBD2; V gene: TRBV28; CDR3 DNA: TGTGCCAGCACTAGGACTAGCGGTACCTACGAGCAGTACTTC; CDR3 protein: CASTRTSGTYEQYF
clone size: .; J gene: TRBJ2-1; D gene: TRBD1; V gene: TRBV5-1; CDR3 DNA: TGCGCCAGCAGCTCTGAGGACAGGGGGCTTGGTGAGCAGTTCTTC; CDR3 protein: CASSSEDRGLGEQFF
clone size: .; J gene: TRBJ1-1; D gene: .; V gene: TRBV5-5; CDR3 DNA: TGTGCCAGCAGCTTTGGATTGAGTACCGGGGGCAGGATGGGGAACACTGAAGCTTTCTTT; CDR3 protein: CASSFGLSTGGRMGNTEAFF
clone size: .; J gene: TRBJ2-1; D gene: TRBD2; V gene: TRBV9; CDR3 DNA: TGTGCCAGCAGCGCCCTAGCGGGGTATGACAATGAGCAGTTCTTC; CDR3 protein: CASSALAGYDNEQFF
clone size: .; J gene: TRBJ2-2; D gene: TRBD1; V gene: TRBV15; CDR3 DNA: TGTGCCACCAGCAGGGACAGGGGGCTTAACGGGGAGCTGTTTTTT; CDR3 protein: CATSRDRGLNGELFF
clone size: .; J gene: TRBJ1-5; D gene: .; V gene: TRBV18; CDR3 DNA: TGTGCCAGCTCACCAACCGGGGTTAGGGATCAGCCCCAGCATTTT; CDR3 protein: CASSPTGVRDQPQHF
clone size: .; J gene: TRBJ1-4; D gene: .; V gene: TRBV6-5; CDR3 DNA: TGTGCCAGCAGTTACAGCCAAGCAACTAATGAAAAACTGTTTTTT; CDR3 protein: CASSYSQATNEKLFF
clone size: .; J gene: TRBJ1-4; D gene: TRBD1; V gene: TRBV4-3; CDR3 DNA: TGCGCCAGCAGCCAACCGCCACTCGAGACAGGGAGATTTAATGAAAAACTGTTTTTT; CDR3 protein: CASSQPPLETGRFNEKLFF
clone size: .; J gene: TRBJ2-7; D gene: TRBD2; V gene: TRBV27; CDR3 DNA: TGTGCCAGCAGTTTGGGGCTAGCGGACTCCTACGAGCAGTACTTC; CDR3 protein: CASSLGLADSYEQYF
clone size: .; J gene: TRBJ1-1; D gene: .; V gene: TRBV6-6; CDR3 DNA: TGTGCCAGCAGTTCCAACCACAAGAACACTGAAGCTTTCTTT; CDR3 protein: CASSSNHKNTEAFF
clone size: .; J gene: TRBJ2-7; D gene: TRBD1; V gene: TRBV6-5; CDR3 DNA: TGTGCCAGCTCCGGGTGGACAGGGCGAGTCTACGAGCAGTACTTC; CDR3 protein: CASSGWTGRVYEQYF
clone size: .; J gene: TRBJ2-1; D gene: TRBD2; V gene: TRBV4-1; CDR3 DNA: TGCGCCAGCAGCCCTGAACTAGCGGGAGGCTACAATGAGCAGTTCTTC; CDR3 protein: CASSPELAGGYNEQFF
clone size: .; J gene: TRBJ2-5; D gene: .; V gene: TRBV5-1; CDR3 DNA: TGCGCCAGCAGCTTGGCAGTAAACCAAGAGACCCAGTACTTC; CDR3 protein: CASSLAVNQETQYF
clone size: .; J gene: TRBJ2-5; D gene: TRBD2; V gene: TRBV9; CDR3 DNA: TGTGCCAGCAGCGTAGTTGGGCTAGCGGGAGCCCAAGAGACCCAGTACTTC; CDR3 protein: CASSVVGLAGAQETQYF
clone size: .; J gene: TRBJ1-6; D gene: .; V gene: TRBV6-6; CDR3 DNA: TGTGCCAGCACCCAAGTTGCGACAAGTAATTCACCCCTCCACTTT; CDR3 protein: CASTQVATSNSPLHF
clone size: .; J gene: TRBJ2-5; D gene: TRBD2; V gene: TRBV2; CDR3 DNA: TGTGCCAGCGGGGGACTAGCGGGAGCGCAAGAGACCCAGTACTTC; CDR3 protein: CASGGLAGAQETQYF
clone size: .; J gene: TRBJ2-7; D gene: .; V gene: TRBV30; CDR3 DNA: TGTGCCTGCTCTCCCCCGGTGGGGTTGATATACGAGCAGTACTTC; CDR3 protein: CACSPPVGLIYEQYF
clone size: .; J gene: TRBJ2-7; D gene: .; V gene: TRBV27; CDR3 DNA: TGTGCCAGCAGTTTAGCCTGGGACGGCGATTACGAGCAGTACTTC; CDR3 protein: CASSLAWDGDYEQYF
clone size: .; J gene: TRBJ1-2; D gene: .; V gene: TRBV7-8; CDR3 DNA: TGTGCCAGCAGCTTAGGGGGGGGATCGGGCGGCTACACCTTC; CDR3 protein: CASSLGGGSGGYTF
clone size: .; J gene: TRBJ2-7; D gene: .; V gene: TRBV27; CDR3 DNA: TGTGCCAGCAGTTTTAGTGGGGGGGGCCCCTACGAGCAGTACTTC; CDR3 protein: CASSFSGGGPYEQYF
clone size: .; J gene: TRBJ1-2; D gene: .; V gene: TRBV7-3; CDR3 DNA: TGTGCCAGCAGCTCGTCTGGGGCAGGGGGCTACACCTTC; CDR3 protein: CASSSSGAGGYTF
clone size: .; J gene: TRBJ2-3; D gene: .; V gene: TRBV5-1; CDR3 DNA: TGCGCCAGCAGCTCCCCAGGAAGCGCAGATACGCAGTATTTT; CDR3 protein: CASSSPGSADTQYF
clone size: .; J gene: TRBJ2-2; D gene: .; V gene: TRBV5-1; CDR3 DNA: TGCGCCAGCAGCTTAGTTAGGCAGCTGGATTTTCCCGGGGAGCTGTTTTTT; CDR3 protein: CASSLVRQLDFPGELFF
clone size: .; J gene: TRBJ1-5; D gene: TRBD1; V gene: TRBV19; CDR3 DNA: TGTGCCAGTAGTAGGGGACAGGGGTGGGAACAGCCCCAGCATTTT; CDR3 protein: CASSRGQGWEQPQHF
clone size: .; J gene: TRBJ1-4; D gene: .; V gene: TRBV9; CDR3 DNA: TGTGCCAGCAGCCCCCGGGAACCTAATGAAAAACTGTTTTTT; CDR3 protein: CASSPREPNEKLFF
clone size: .; J gene: TRBJ1-2; D gene: TRBD1; V gene: TRBV27; CDR3 DNA: TGTGCCAGCAGTCTGAGTGGGACAGGGGATGGCTACACCTTC; CDR3 protein: CASSLSGTGDGYTF
clone size: .; J gene: TRBJ2-1; D gene: .; V gene: TRBV10-3; CDR3 DNA: TGTGCCATCAGTGAGTCGCCCGGCTTGGAGGGGGCGAGCTCCTACAATGAGCAGTTCTTC; CDR3 protein: CAISESPGLEGASSYNEQFF
clone size: few; J gene: TRBJ2-7; D gene: .; V gene: TRBV7-2; CDR3 DNA: TGTGCCAGCAGCTTAGTTTCCTACGAGCAGTACTTC; CDR3 protein: CASSLVSYEQYF
clone size: .; J gene: TRBJ1-3; D gene: TRBD1; V gene: TRBV5-1; CDR3 DNA: TGCGCCAGCAGCTTGGAAGGGGGCCCCTCTGGAAACACCATATATTTT; CDR3 protein: CASSLEGGPSGNTIYF
clone size: .; J gene: TRBJ2-2; D gene: .; V gene: TRBV5-4; CDR3 DNA: TGTGCCAGCAGCCTGAGCGGAACGAACACCGGGGAGCTGTTTTTT; CDR3 protein: CASSLSGTNTGELFF